The 11 T cell receptor beta chains in this list originate from one sample, sequenced in a study of shared clonotypes between healthy human individuals. Method: immunoSEQ multiplex PCR; TCRdb's copy keeps in-frame clones and lacks some. The sample records over a million clones, 70% to 80% being singletons. Sequences were obtained from memory CD4+ T cells from PBMCs. Stated subset: CD45RA-negative fraction. The origin of the receptors is a man between 18 and 35 years old in good health. Some clones in this sample may be carry-over from other donors' samples.

The rearrangement uses TRBV6-6 and TRBJ1-2; D ambiguous. CDR1 is MNHNY and CDR2 is SVGAGI in the germline V gene (reference sequence). The V end lost 6 bases, the J end lost 4 bases, and 12 bases lay between the germline ends. The CDR3 spans 13 residues. CDR3 amino acids: CASRQGEAYGYTF. CDR3 in DNA: TGTGCCAGCAGACAAGGAGAAGCCTATGGCTACACCTTC.

This chain joins TRBV18 and TRBJ1-3; TRBD1 is a possible D gene (5 bases). Trimming took 3 bases from V and 2 from J, leaving 14 bases between them. The CDR3 length is 16 residues. From germline, CDR1 is KGHSH and CDR2 LQKENI. The CDR3 spells CASSPLAEGPGNTIYF. CDR3 bases: TGTGCCAGCTCACCGCTGGCAGAGGGACCTGGAAACACCATATATTTT. The complete variable domain, with remaining parts taken from reference TRBV18 and TRBJ1-3, reads NAGVMQNPRHLVRRRGQEARLRCSPMKGHSHVYWYRQLPEEGLKFMVYLQKENIIDESGMPKERFSAEFPKEGPSILRIQQVVRGDSAAYFCASSPLAEGPGNTIYFGEGSWLTVV.

The V call is TRBV28, the J call TRBJ1-5, with D uncertain. The CDR3 has 15 residues. Trimming cost V 2 bases and J 7 bases, with 15 bases left between them. The germline V gene encodes CDR1 MDHEN and CDR2 SYDVKM. The DNA of the CDR3 is TGTGCCAGCAGTTTAGTGGGTGATGGTGCACAGCCCCAGCATTTT. Protein product: CASSLVGDGAQPQHF.

With regard to this clone: A much bigger clone sits one base away, suggesting this may be a read error. This sample also contains other DNA sequences that code for the same CDR3. V usage is TRBV7-9 and J usage is TRBJ2-5; D perhaps matches TRBD1 (5 bases). The J call may be incorrect, as the DNA end agrees better with TRBJ2-7. CDR3 size: 12 residues. Germline V lookup: CDR1 SEHNR, CDR2 FQNEAQ (reference sequence). CDR3 coding DNA: TGTGCCAGCAGCGCCCAGGGCTACGAGCAGTACTTC. Its protein product is CASSAQGYEQYF.

The chain joins TRBV5-4 to TRBJ2-1; no clear D. Trimming pared 6 bases from V and 0 bases from J, leaving 16 bases between. The CDR3 length is 16 residues. Germline CDR1 SGHNT, CDR2 YYREEE (reference sequence). In DNA form, the CDR3 reads TGTGCCAGCACCACGCCCCGGATGGGCTCCTACAATGAGCAGTTCTTC. Translated: CASTTPRMGSYNEQFF.

The rearrangement uses TRBV9 and TRBJ1-5; D not resolved. V dropped 0 bases and J dropped 3 bases, with 4 bases sitting between them. Germline V gives CDR1 SGDLS, CDR2 YYNGEE. The CDR3 is 13 residues long. Written as DNA, the CDR3 is TGTGCCAGCAGCGTAGAGGTCAATCAGCCCCAGCATTTT. Residues: CASSVEVNQPQHF.

The chain carries TRBV6-6 and TRBJ2-3; no reliable D call. Germline loops: CDR1 MNHNY, CDR2 SVGAGI (reference sequence). The CDR3 is 15 residues long. The V end lost 4 bases, the J end lost 0 bases, and 11 bases lay between the germline ends. CDR3 region: CASSFLTPSTDTQYF. The CDR3 region has the DNA TGTGCCAGCAGTTTCCTGACACCTAGCACAGATACGCAGTATTTT.

This rearrangement joins TRBV5-1 to TRBJ2-2; D unresolved. V was clipped by 0 bases and J by 0 bases, with 6 bases between them. The CDR3 sequence is 15 residues long. Germline V gene lookup returns CDR1 SGHRS and CDR2 YFSETQ. CDR3 region: CASSLVGSNTGELFF. In DNA form, the CDR3 reads TGCGCCAGCAGCTTGGTCGGGTCGAACACCGGGGAGCTGTTTTTT.

To note about this clone: A clone one base away is much larger, so this may be a read error. The V and J genes are TRBV7-6 and TRBJ2-5, with a tentative D call TRBD1 (6 bases). Germline V lookup: CDR1 SGHVS, CDR2 FNYEAQ. V was pared by 1 base and J by 3 bases, with 6 bases between. There are 13 residues in the CDR3. Here the CDR3 reads CASSLGTEETQYF. CDR3 in DNA: TGTGCCAGCAGCTTAGGGACAGAAGAGACCCAGTACTTC.

The chain is built from TRBV11-2 and TRBJ1-1; D not certain. The germline V and J ends were trimmed by 1 base and 3 bases, with 6 bases remaining between them. The CDR3 has 13 amino acids. Per the germline V gene, CDR1 is SGHAT and CDR2 is FQNNGV. The CDR3 DNA is TGTGCCAGCAGCTTAGTTGCGGACACTGAAGCTTTCTTT. Protein sequence: CASSLVADTEAFF.

The chain links TRBV19 to TRBJ2-2; possible D gene TRBD2, 5 bases. The CDR3 loop spans 15 amino acids. The germline CDR1 and CDR2 sequences are LNHDA and SQIVND (reference sequence). The V end lost 7 bases, the J end lost 2 bases, and 14 bases lay between the germline ends. CDR3 residues: CASTERAENTGELFF. CDR3 nucleotides: TGTGCCAGTACCGAGAGGGCAGAAAACACCGGGGAGCTGTTTTTT.